This is a list of T cell receptor beta chains from one sample in a study of blood T cell repertoires in COVID-19. Sequencing used immunoSEQ multiplex PCR; TCRdb keeps in-frame clones, though not all of them. The profile shows roughly 210,000 clones, 80% to 90% of them singletons. Sequences were obtained from PBMCs or T cells enriched from blood (not recorded which). All receptors derive from a man aged 30-40 years in a cohort exposed to, infected with or recovered from COVID-19 (not recorded which). The CDR3 runs from the conserved cysteine through the conserved F or W.

V | CDR3
TRBV11-2 | CASSLGTNYEQYF
TRBV5-5 | CASSFRLAGPYEQYF
TRBV10-3 | CAISETPQGAGNTEAFF
TRBV7-8 | CASSLSGQKTYEQYF
TRBV19 | CASRVDRSVLNEQYF
TRBV4-1 | CASSQDLAGASYEQYF
TRBV7-3 | CASSSLPRTSGIGSYNEQFF
TRBV27 | CASSSRTVQTEAFF
TRBV4-3 | CASSHGYEQFF
TRBV5-1 | CASSSGTANTEAFF
TRBV16 | CASSQTTGSSYNEQFF
TRBV4-1 | CASSQVHTREGYEQYF
TRBV3-1/TRBV3-2 | CASSSLYQETQYF
TRBV28 | CASSRLDQGRNEQFF
TRBV28 | CASKKGARGYTF
TRBV28 | CASSRPNRGAYEQYF
TRBV6-5 | CASSYSGGNTEAFF
TRBV5-1 | CASSPQTNTEAFF
TRBV3-1/TRBV3-2 | CASKRQGQGYTF
TRBV3-1/TRBV3-2 | CASSRGRTYEQYF
TRBV7-8 | CASSLGDRGPSYEQYF
TRBV5-1 | CASRSENLANYGYTF
TRBV3-1/TRBV3-2 | CASSHPGHRNRNEQFF
TRBV24-1 | CATFPGIAEQYNEQFF
TRBV6-2/TRBV6-3 | CASSYSELAGGPEEQYF
TRBV3-1/TRBV3-2 | CASREQGAGGYTF
TRBV24-1 | CATSDPHITGANVLTF
TRBV7-9 | CASSSDWSSYEQYF
TRBV10-3 | CAISEGWTGGYEQYF
TRBV19 | CASSTTAGVGYTF
TRBV5-4 | CASSGSGSNTGELFF
TRBV4-1 | CASSQSGTGFFEEQFF
TRBV27 | CASSLGQNQPQHF
TRBV3-1/TRBV3-2 | CASRRGQGSSYEQYF
TRBV6-5 | CASSTSGSSYNEQFF